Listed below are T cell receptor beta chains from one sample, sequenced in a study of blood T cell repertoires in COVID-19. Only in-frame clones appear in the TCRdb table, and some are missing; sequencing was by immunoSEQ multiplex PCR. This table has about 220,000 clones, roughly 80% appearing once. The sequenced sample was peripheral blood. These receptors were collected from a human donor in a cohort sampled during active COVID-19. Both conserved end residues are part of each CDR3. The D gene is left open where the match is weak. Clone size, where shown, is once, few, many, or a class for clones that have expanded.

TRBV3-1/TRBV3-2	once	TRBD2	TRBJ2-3	TGTGCCAGCAGCCAAGGGGCTAGCGGGAGGGCCATGAATACGCAGTATTTT	CASSQGASGRAMNTQYF
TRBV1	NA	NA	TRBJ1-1	TGCACCAGCAGCCAAGAAACAGGGGGCGAGGAAAGGGACACTGAAGCTTTCTTT	CTSSQETGGEERDTEAFF
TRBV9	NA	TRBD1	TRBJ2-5	TGTGCCAGCAGCGTGGGACAGGGGATAGAGACCCAGTACTTC	CASSVGQGIETQYF
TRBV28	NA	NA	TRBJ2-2	TGTGCCAGCAGCTTTAGCAGAAACACCGGGGAGCTGTTTTTT	CASSFSRNTGELFF
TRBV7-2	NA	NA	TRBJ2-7	TGTGCCAGCAGCTACCGACTAGATGGTACGGGCGAGCAGTACTTC	CASSYRLDGTGEQYF
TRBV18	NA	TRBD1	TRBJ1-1	TGTGCCAGCTCACCACCGACAGGGACGAACACTGAAGCTTTCTTT	CASSPPTGTNTEAFF
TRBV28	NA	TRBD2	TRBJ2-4	TGTGCCAGCAGTTCCAATAGCGGGAGAGGGAACATTCAGTACTTC	CASSSNSGRGNIQYF
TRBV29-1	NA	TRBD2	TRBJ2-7	TGCACGGTTGGGGAGGGGCCGTCGGGTGAGCAGTACTTC	CTVGEGPSGEQYF
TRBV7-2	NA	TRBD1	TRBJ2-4	TGTGCCAGCAGCCCGGTACCGGGACAGAACATTCAGTACTTC	CASSPVPGQNIQYF
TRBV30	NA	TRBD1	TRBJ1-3	TGTGCCTGTCCGAAAAAGGACAGGTACTCTGGAAACACCATATATTTT	CACPKKDRYSGNTIYF
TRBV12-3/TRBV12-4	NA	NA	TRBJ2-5	TGTGCCAGCAGTCGACAAGTCCAAGAGACCCAGTACTTC	CASSRQVQETQYF
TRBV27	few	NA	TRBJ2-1	TGTGCCAGCAGCAACGGGGATGAGCAGTTCTTC	CASSNGDEQFF
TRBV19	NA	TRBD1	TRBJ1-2	TGTGCCAGTAGTACTCCGGGACAGGGAAGGGATGGCTACACCTTC	CASSTPGQGRDGYTF
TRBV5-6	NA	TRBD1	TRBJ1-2	TGTGCCAGCAGCTGGGACAGGGTGAACTATGGCTACACCTTC	CASSWDRVNYGYTF
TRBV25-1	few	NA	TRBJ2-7	TGTGCCAGCAGTTGGGGAGTATACGAGCAGTACTTC	CASSWGVYEQYF
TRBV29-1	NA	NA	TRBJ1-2	TGCAGCGTGAGGCGGGGCACGAACTATGGCTACACCTTC	CSVRRGTNYGYTF
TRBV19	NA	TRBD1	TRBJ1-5	TGTGCCAGTAGTATAGTAAGGGGGACAGCGTCTTGGCCCCAGCATTTT	CASSIVRGTASWPQHF
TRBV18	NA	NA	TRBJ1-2	TGTGCCAGCTCACCATCGGCAGGGACAAATAATGGCTACACCTTC	CASSPSAGTNNGYTF
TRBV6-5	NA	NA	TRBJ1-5	TGTGCCAGCAGTTCATTTGGCGGGTATAGCAATCAGCCCCAGCATTTT	CASSSFGGYSNQPQHF
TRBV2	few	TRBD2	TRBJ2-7	TGTGCCAGCAGAAGACTAGCGGGCTACTCCTCCTACGAGCAGTACTTC	CASRRLAGYSSYEQYF
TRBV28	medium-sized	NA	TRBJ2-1	TGTGCCAGCCAAGTAGAAGAGGGCTACAATGAGCAGTTCTTC	CASQVEEGYNEQFF
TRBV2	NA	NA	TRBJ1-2	TGTGCCAGCAGTGAGAGGCGTAACTATGGCTACACCTTC	CASSERRNYGYTF
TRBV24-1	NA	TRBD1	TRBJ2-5	TGTGCCACCAGTGATTGGCAGGGGGCGGAGACCCAGTACTTC	CATSDWQGAETQYF
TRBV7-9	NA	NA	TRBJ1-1	TGTGCCAGCAGCTCCCGGGACTCCGAACTTCTTGAAGCTTTCTTT	CASSSRDSELLEAFF
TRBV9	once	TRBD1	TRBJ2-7	TGTGCCAGCAGCGTAGACCCAGAGTTACGGGGGACAGGGGGTTACGAGCAGTACTTC	CASSVDPELRGTGGYEQYF
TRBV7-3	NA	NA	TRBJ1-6	TGTGCCAGCAGCTTACAGGGCTCCTATAATTCACCCCTCCACTTT	CASSLQGSYNSPLHF
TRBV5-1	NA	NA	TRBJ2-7	TGCGCCAGCAGATCCGGGTCCCGCTACGAGCAGTACTTC	CASRSGSRYEQYF
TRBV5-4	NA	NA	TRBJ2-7	TGTGCCAGCAGCTTTGGTGGCGGGGATCCCTACGAGCAGTACTTC	CASSFGGGDPYEQYF
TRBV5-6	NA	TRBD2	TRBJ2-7	TGTGCCAGCAGCCGGGAACTAGCGGGAGAGTACTTC	CASSRELAGEYF
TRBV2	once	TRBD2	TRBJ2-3	TGTGCCAGCATGCGGGAGGTCACAGATACGCAGTATTTT	CASMREVTDTQYF
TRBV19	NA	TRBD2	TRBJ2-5	TGTGCCAGTAGTGTCACTAGCGCTCCGGGGGAGACCCAGTACTTC	CASSVTSAPGETQYF
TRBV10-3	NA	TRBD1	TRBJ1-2	TGTGCCATCAAGAGTCCCCGGGACAGGTTATGGGGCTACACCTTC	CAIKSPRDRLWGYTF
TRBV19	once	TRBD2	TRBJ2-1	TGTGCCAGTCGGACTAGTTCCTACAATGAGCAGTTCTTC	CASRTSSYNEQFF
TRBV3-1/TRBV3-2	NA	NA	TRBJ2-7	TGTGCCAGCAGCCAAGGTTACAGGGAAAGGGAGCAGTACTTC	CASSQGYREREQYF
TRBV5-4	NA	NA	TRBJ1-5	TGTGCCAGCAGCCCGAATCCCGGGGATCAGCCCCAGCATTTT	CASSPNPGDQPQHF
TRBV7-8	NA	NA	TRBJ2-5	TGTGCCAGCAGCTTGGGGGGGCGCAGAGAGACCCAGTACTTC	CASSLGGRRETQYF
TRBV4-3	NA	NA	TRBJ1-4	TGCGCCAGCAGCCAAGCCAGCCATGGGGCTAAAGGTGAAAAACTGTTTTTT	CASSQASHGAKGEKLFF
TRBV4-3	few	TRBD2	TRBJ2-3	TGCGCCAGCGCAGCGGGAGGGCCCACAGATACGCAGTATTTT	CASAAGGPTDTQYF
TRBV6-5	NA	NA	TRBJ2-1	TGTGCCAGCAGTAGTAGCGGAAGAAACAATGAGCAGTTCTTC	CASSSSGRNNEQFF
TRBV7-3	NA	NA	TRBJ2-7	TGTGCCAGCAGCATAGGGACTGGCTACGAGCAGTACTTC	CASSIGTGYEQYF
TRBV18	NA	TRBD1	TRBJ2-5	TGTGCCAGCTCACCCTTGACAGGGGCCCAAGAGACCCAGTACTTC	CASSPLTGAQETQYF